These T cell receptor beta chains were read from a single sample in a study of Graves' ophthalmopathy and Graves' hyperthyroidism. Each CDR3 protein is one row after TCRdb ran MiXCR on the multiplex PCR reads. The sample holds around 340,000 distinct CDR3 sequences, 15% to 20% seen once. The sequenced sample consisted of peripheral blood. The source of these receptors is an adult man with Graves' ophthalmopathy. CDR3s include the opening cysteine and the closing phenylalanine or tryptophan. Fields, in order: D gene, J gene, V gene, CDR3 protein. A D gene is named only where the DNA matches it firmly.

d_gene: .
j_gene: TRBJ2-7
v_gene: TRBV6-1
CDR3aa: CASTDGGEKLYEQYF

d_gene: .
j_gene: TRBJ2-7
v_gene: TRBV29-1
CDR3aa: CSVMGSSYEQYF

d_gene: TRBD2
j_gene: TRBJ2-3
v_gene: TRBV6-5
CDR3aa: CASSYSASGGTDTQYF

d_gene: .
j_gene: TRBJ1-5
v_gene: TRBV12-3/TRBV12-4
CDR3aa: CASSSFLSQPQHF

d_gene: .
j_gene: TRBJ2-2
v_gene: TRBV19
CDR3aa: CASSGGTGELFF

d_gene: .
j_gene: TRBJ2-2
v_gene: TRBV12-3/TRBV12-4
CDR3aa: CASSYPRTRAGELFF

d_gene: .
j_gene: TRBJ2-2
v_gene: TRBV6-1
CDR3aa: CASRLRELFF

d_gene: TRBD2
j_gene: TRBJ2-7
v_gene: TRBV10-3
CDR3aa: CAISASGGAYEQYF

d_gene: .
j_gene: TRBJ1-5
v_gene: TRBV29-1
CDR3aa: CSVGGGNQPQHF

d_gene: TRBD1
j_gene: TRBJ1-6
v_gene: TRBV28
CDR3aa: CASSTDREWAPLHF

d_gene: .
j_gene: TRBJ1-6
v_gene: TRBV2
CDR3aa: CASRETGAFYNSPLHF

d_gene: TRBD2
j_gene: TRBJ2-7
v_gene: TRBV18
CDR3aa: CASSPTSGRISYEQYF

d_gene: TRBD1
j_gene: TRBJ1-1
v_gene: TRBV12-3/TRBV12-4
CDR3aa: CASSGGQGVVNTEAFF

d_gene: .
j_gene: TRBJ2-5
v_gene: TRBV6-2/TRBV6-3
CDR3aa: CASSFAGSETQYF

d_gene: .
j_gene: TRBJ1-2
v_gene: TRBV28
CDR3aa: CASSLSRENYGYTF

d_gene: TRBD2
j_gene: TRBJ2-5
v_gene: TRBV6-5
CDR3aa: CASSRPSGGETQYF

d_gene: TRBD2
j_gene: TRBJ2-5
v_gene: TRBV20-1
CDR3aa: CSATGAGGLGETQYF

d_gene: .
j_gene: TRBJ1-1
v_gene: TRBV6-5
CDR3aa: CASSTNTEAFF

d_gene: TRBD1
j_gene: TRBJ2-5
v_gene: TRBV6-1
CDR3aa: CASSRDRGETQYF

d_gene: .
j_gene: TRBJ1-4
v_gene: TRBV6-1
CDR3aa: CASRQGTTNEKLFF

d_gene: .
j_gene: TRBJ1-1
v_gene: TRBV12-3/TRBV12-4
CDR3aa: CASTQGGNMNTEAFF

d_gene: TRBD2
j_gene: TRBJ2-5
v_gene: TRBV13
CDR3aa: CASSFASGRPQETQYF

d_gene: .
j_gene: TRBJ1-6
v_gene: TRBV7-3
CDR3aa: CASSLTPGFNSPLHF

d_gene: TRBD1
j_gene: TRBJ2-4
v_gene: TRBV6-2/TRBV6-3
CDR3aa: CASSRDRGIAKNIQYF

d_gene: .
j_gene: TRBJ2-7
v_gene: TRBV15
CDR3aa: CATSRGVSPGENYEQYF

d_gene: TRBD2
j_gene: TRBJ2-3
v_gene: TRBV4-1
CDR3aa: CASSQGPRVAGAGDTQYF

d_gene: .
j_gene: TRBJ2-7
v_gene: TRBV6-1
CDR3aa: CASSISLSYEQYF

d_gene: .
j_gene: TRBJ2-1
v_gene: TRBV6-2/TRBV6-3
CDR3aa: CASSRLVLSARAHEQFF

d_gene: .
j_gene: TRBJ1-2
v_gene: TRBV24-1
CDR3aa: CATSDGGDYGYTF

d_gene: TRBD2
j_gene: TRBJ2-5
v_gene: TRBV7-2
CDR3aa: CASSIRLALTEETQYF

d_gene: TRBD2
j_gene: TRBJ2-7
v_gene: TRBV3-1
CDR3aa: CASSPGSGGQPYEQYF

d_gene: .
j_gene: TRBJ2-7
v_gene: TRBV20-1
CDR3aa: CSATMWVAEDKGEQYF

d_gene: .
j_gene: TRBJ2-7
v_gene: TRBV28
CDR3aa: CASSSSTNEQYF